This entry describes one T cell receptor (beta chain). V trimming: 0 bases; J trimming: 6 bases; junction bases outside the gene matches: 1. CDR3 size: 13 residues. Germline V gene lookup returns CDR1 SGHRS and CDR2 YFSETQ. This sample was taken from a study of blood T cell repertoires in COVID-19. Profiled with immunoSEQ multiplex PCR; TCRdb holds only in-frame clones, not every one. The data show more than 300,000 clones, with about 90% seen just once and nearly 6.5% held by the top ten. The sample was peripheral blood. The sequence was obtained from a woman aged 45 to 65 with COVID-19, enrolled during active disease. V and J are TRBV5-1 and TRBJ2-7; TRBD1 matches 9 bases. CDR3 sequence (DNA): TGCGCCAGCAGCTTGGCGGACAGGGGCGAGCAGTACTTC. It specifies CASSLADRGEQYF.